This is a list of T cell receptor beta chains from one sample in a study of post-analysis software for immune sequencing data. One entry per CDR3 protein results from TCRdb running MiXCR on the PCR reads. Of hundreds of thousands of distinct CDR3 sequences detected, 59% appear once; the ten largest clones hold 10% to 12%. The sequenced sample consisted of blood. Receptors originate from a girl aged 2-10 years with multiple sclerosis. Both conserved end residues are trimmed from each CDR3. Fields, in order: J gene, V gene, CDR3 protein.

>TRBJ2-7|TRBV29-1
SARGGFYEQY
>TRBJ2-3|TRBV30
AWRFGGDTQY
>TRBJ2-2|TRBV27
ASNSIAGGPGELF
>TRBJ1-1|TRBV29-1
SSGRTEAF
>TRBJ1-6|TRBV6-1
ASSEEADSPLH
>TRBJ1-5|TRBV30
AWAKMGGQNQPQH
>TRBJ2-1|TRBV7-9
ASSSGDEQF
>TRBJ1-5|TRBV5-1
ASSPGGQHSNQPQH
>TRBJ1-2|TRBV18
ASSPNSGDTNGYT
>TRBJ2-3|TRBV29-1
SGGQGAGDTQY
>TRBJ2-7|TRBV20-1
SARDFTSGRGGEQY
>TRBJ2-5|TRBV10-3
AIRGTSGVETQY
>TRBJ2-7|TRBV9
ASSIEGDPSYEQY
>TRBJ1-2|TRBV6-1
ASSPVGQGAFGYT
>TRBJ2-3|TRBV6-5
ASSYTGLAGGLDTQY
>TRBJ2-3|TRBV7-9
ASSLGSGRPGDTQY